This TCR beta chain was recovered during a study of shared clonotypes between healthy human individuals. Naive CD8 cells lacked CD45RO and underwent positive selection for CCR7, leaving out terminally differentiated effector memory CD45RA+ cells. Repertoires were generated with immunoSEQ multiplex PCR, while TCRdb's copy carries only in-frame clones and drops some. The sample consists of hundreds of thousands of clones, roughly 96% of them appearing once. Of note for this clone: What it binds is unknown.

V shed 5 bases and J 5 bases; nucleotides not matched to a gene: 7. This CDR3 region has 16 residues. In germline, CDR1 is SEHNR, CDR2 FQNEAQ (reference sequence). Points from the study as a whole: Four donors shared around 5.1% of their naive CD4 clonotypes. Sequencing depth was expected to affect clonotype sharing among donors.

V and J are TRBV7-9 and TRBJ2-1, with 12 positions matching TRBD2. The material sequenced was naive CD8+ T cells sorted from blood. The origin of this receptor is a woman under 40 in good health. For the CDR3, the DNA is TGTGCCAGCAGCCCCCGACTAGCGGGAGTCGACAATGAGCAGTTCTTC. It specifies CASSPRLAGVDNEQFF.